These 3 T cell receptor beta chains were sequenced from one sample in a study of post-analysis software for immune sequencing data. Findings of the study overall: Five or six TRBV segments were more frequent in patients than controls; TRBV5-6, TRBV5-1 and TRBV20-1 belonged to this group.

These receptors' antigens are unknown. Sequencing libraries made from TCR beta cDNA carried unique molecular identifiers. Each CDR3 protein gets one entry after TCRdb re-called the PCR reads with MiXCR. Altogether fewer than 850,000 distinct CDR3 sequences are present, around 42% being singletons, with the ten largest covering roughly 4.9%. The sequenced sample consisted of blood. These receptors all stem from a girl aged 5-17 years with multiple sclerosis.

The chain combines TRBV2 with TRBJ2-1; D is undetermined. Per germline, CDR1 SNHLY and CDR2 FYNNEI. V was shortened by 8 bases and J by 5 bases, with 16 bases between the two germline ends. The CDR3 spans 14 residues. The CDR3 sequence is CASVTRRSNNEQFF. The CDR3 coding sequence is TGTGCCAGCGTGACTCGCCGTTCAAACAATGAGCAGTTCTTC. The entire variable domain, with the rest obtained from reference TRBV2 and TRBJ2-1, is as follows: EPEVTQTPSHQVTQMGQEVILRCVPISNHLYFYWYRQILGQKVEFLVSFYNNEISEKSEIFDDQFSVERPDGSNFTLKIRSTKLEDSAMYFCASVTRRSNNEQFFGPGTRLTVL.

The V and J genes are TRBV7-2 and TRBJ2-3, with 11 bases lining up with TRBD2. This CDR3 spans 16 amino acids. CDR1 and CDR2 (germline): SGHTA, FQGNSA. Trimming at V came to 3 bases and at J to 1 base, leaving 3 bases not matched to a gene. The CDR3 DNA reads as TGTGCCAGCAGCTTCCTAGCGGGAGGCGGCACAGATACGCAGTATTTT. The encoded protein is CASSFLAGGGTDTQYF. Complete variable domain (other parts from reference TRBV7-2 and TRBJ2-3): GAGVSQSPSNKVTEKGKDVELRCDPISGHTALYWYRQSLGQGLEFLIYFQGNSAPDKSGLPSDRFSAERTGGSVSTLTIQRTQQEDSAVYLCASSFLAGGGTDTQYFGPGTRLTVL.

This chain connects TRBV3-1 to TRBJ2-7; tentatively, D is TRBD2 (5 bases). The CDR3 covers 16 residues. The ends were cut back, 0 bases at V and 6 bases at J, with 18 bases in the middle. Germline CDR1 LGHDT, CDR2 YNNKEL (reference sequence). DNA of the CDR3: TGTGCCAGCAGCCAAGATCGCGGAGGCTGGCGGCCCGAGCAGTACTTC. Translated: CASSQDRGGWRPEQYF.